This TCR beta chain was recovered during a study of OX40 agonist ivuxolimab in advanced cancers. Study as a whole: Partial responses were recorded for three patients, including one with hepatocellular carcinoma and two with cutaneous melanoma.

The protocol was immunoSEQ multiplex PCR, while the TCRdb copy is restricted to in-frame clones and leaves out a portion. The data hold more than 80,000 clones, with about 90% observed a single time. The CDR3 is made up of 12 amino acids. The V end lost 4 bases, the J end lost 10 bases, and 9 bases lay between the germline ends. Germline CDR1 and CDR2: SGDLS and YYNGEE. Notes on the study in general: Antigens targeted by the expanded peripheral T cells were not determined.

As concerns this clone: Its antigen remains unidentified.

The sequence derives from an adult with an advanced solid tumor such as melanoma, head and neck, liver or kidney cancer. The V gene is TRBV9, the J gene TRBJ1-6; D is unclear. Here the sequenced sample was CD4+ or CD8+ T cells sorted from blood, taken in a trial of the OX40 agonist ivuxolimab. CDR3: CASSSRGSPLHF. In DNA form, the CDR3 reads TGTGCCAGCAGCTCCCGTGGGTCACCCCTCCACTTT.